Shown below are 3 T cell receptor beta chains from a single sample sequenced in a study of response to subunit inactivated influenza vaccine. TCRdb fed the RT-PCR reads into MiXCR, producing one record per CDR3 protein. The table records roughly 780,000 distinct CDR3 sequences, about 18% of them present only once. The sequencing used PBMCs from blood, collected 4 to 6 days after vaccination. These receptors all stem from a man aged 45-65 years who received an inactivated influenza vaccine.

This clonotype occurred a few times. This chain joins TRBV20-1 and TRBJ2-1, with 11 bases matching TRBD2. The junction had 6 bases not matched to a gene; V was cut back by 3 bases and J by 8 bases. Germline CDR1 DFQATT, CDR2 SNEGSKA (reference sequence). CDR3 length: 14 amino acids. The CDR3 DNA is TGCAGTGCTAGCTTAGCGGGAGGGTTCCATGAGCAGTTCTTC. It translates to CSASLAGGFHEQFF.

The rearrangement links TRBV20-1 to TRBJ2-5, with 14 bases matching TRBD2. The CDR3 totals 18 residues. J gave up 1 base and V 0 bases, and 7 bases lay outside the gene matches. Germline V gene sequence: CDR1 DFQATT, CDR2 SNEGSKA (reference sequence). The CDR3 DNA follows: TGCAGTGCTAGAGACGACCTCGGACTAGCGGGGGGCCAAGAGACCCAGTACTTC. This sequence encodes CSARDDLGLAGGQETQYF.

J is TRBJ2-3 and V is TRBV6-1; D uncertain. V lost 8 bases, J lost 6 bases, and 12 bases lay in between. CDR1 and CDR2 from the germline V gene are MNHNS and SASEGT. The CDR3 is made up of 12 amino acids. The CDR3 protein is CASYGDPDTQYF. In DNA form, the CDR3 reads TGTGCCAGCTACGGAGACCCCGATACGCAGTATTTT.